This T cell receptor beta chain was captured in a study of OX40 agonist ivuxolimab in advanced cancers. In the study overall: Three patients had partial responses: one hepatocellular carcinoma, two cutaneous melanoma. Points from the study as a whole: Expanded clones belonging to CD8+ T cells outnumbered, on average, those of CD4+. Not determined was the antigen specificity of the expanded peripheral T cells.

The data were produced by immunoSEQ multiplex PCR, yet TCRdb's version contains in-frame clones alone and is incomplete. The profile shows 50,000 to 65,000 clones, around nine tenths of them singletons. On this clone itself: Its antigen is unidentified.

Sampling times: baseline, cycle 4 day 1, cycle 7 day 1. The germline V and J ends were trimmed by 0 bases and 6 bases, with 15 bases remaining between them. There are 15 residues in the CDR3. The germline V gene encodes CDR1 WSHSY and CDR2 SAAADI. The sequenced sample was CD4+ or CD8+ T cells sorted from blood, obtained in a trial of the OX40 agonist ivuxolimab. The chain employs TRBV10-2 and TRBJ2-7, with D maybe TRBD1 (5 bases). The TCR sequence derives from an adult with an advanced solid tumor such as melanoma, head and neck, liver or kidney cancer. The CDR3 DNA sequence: TGCGCCAGCAGTGAGTCGCAGGGTGGTCCTACCGAGCAGTACTTC. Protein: CASSESQGGPTEQYF.